Each of the 19 T cell receptor beta chains below was sequenced from the same sample in a study of cytomegalovirus exposure and HLA in healthy donors. Repertoires were generated with immunoSEQ multiplex PCR, while TCRdb's copy carries only in-frame clones and drops some. The sample yields about 120,000 clones, roughly 90% seen once. Sequencing input: PBMCs. These receptors were taken from a woman aged 18-29 years in good health and CMV-seronegative.

The count of this clone is one. This chain's CDR3 is CASSSGWKQETQYF. For the CDR3, the DNA is TGTGCCAGCAGTTCCGGGTGGAAACAAGAGACCCAGTACTTC. This chain uses TRBV28 with TRBJ2-5; D remains unclear. The CDR3 spans 14 residues. Germline lookup yields CDR1 MDHEN and CDR2 SYDVKM. V dropped 4 bases and J dropped 2 bases, with 11 bases sitting between them.

The CDR3 sequence is CASSQSRGPGEGSYEQYF. The CDR3 DNA reads TGCGCCAGCAGTCAATCGAGGGGTCCAGGGGAAGGCTCCTACGAGCAGTACTTC. The chain is built from TRBV23-1 and TRBJ2-7; a possible D gene is TRBD1 (6 bases). TRBV23-1 is noted as an ORF with a role that remains uncertain. CDR3 length: 18 amino acids. The V gene lost 0 bases and the J gene lost 0 bases, with 18 bases spanning the gap.

Only a few counts were recorded for this clone. This sequence joins TRBV29-1 and TRBJ2-2, with unresolved D. Trimming pared 7 bases from V and 1 base from J, leaving 7 bases between. Germline loops: CDR1 SQVTM, CDR2 ANQGSEA. This CDR3 comprises 12 residues. The CDR3 loop is CSGTENTGELFF. The CDR3 bases are TGCAGCGGAACAGAGAACACCGGGGAGCTGTTTTTT.

The V and J genes are TRBV9 and TRBJ2-7, with TRBD1 identical over 7 bases. The CDR3 sequence is 15 residues long. The V and J ends lost 0 bases and 0 bases, in that order; junction bases with no gene match: 3. Germline CDR1 and CDR2: SGDLS and YYNGEE. The CDR3 DNA reads as TGTGCCAGCAGCGTAGGGGGACAGAGCTCCTACGAGCAGTACTTC. Translation: CASSVGGQSSYEQYF.

CDR3 nucleotides: TGCGCCAGCAGCCAAGTAGGACAGGGGACCTCTGGGGCCAACGTCCTGACTTTC. This translates into CASSQVGQGTSGANVLTF. The chain combines TRBV4-3 with TRBJ2-6; 9 positions match TRBD1. J was trimmed by 0 bases and V by 1 base; bases with no gene match: 4. The germline V gene encodes CDR1 LGHNA and CDR2 YSLEER. The CDR3 is 18 amino acids.

The J gene is TRBJ2-3, the V gene TRBV7-2; TRBD1 might be the D (5 bases). Germline V gives CDR1 SGHTA, CDR2 FQGNSA. CDR3 size: 11 residues. Between the trimmed V and J ends, which lost 7 bases and 8 bases, there was a span of 10 bases. The CDR3 region is CASTSQGTQYF. CDR3 DNA sequence: TGTGCCAGCACCTCCCAGGGTACGCAGTATTTT.

In its sample, this clone was seen once. The chain couples TRBV30 to TRBJ2-1, with 11 bases lining up with TRBD2. Trimming cost V 1 base and J 10 bases; bases outside gene matches: 12. The V gene's germline CDR1 is GTSNPN and CDR2 SVGIG (reference sequence). This CDR3 contains 16 residues. Written as DNA, the CDR3 is TGTGCCTGGAGTGCCCCGACTAGCGGGACATCTTTAGAGCAGTTCTTC. Translation: CAWSAPTSGTSLEQFF.

The chain combines TRBV21-1 with TRBJ1-1. TRBV21-1 is termed a pseudogene. This CDR3 has 17 residues. As DNA, the CDR3 is TGTGCCAGCAGCAAGTGGAAGCCGGAGAAGATGAACACTGAAGCTTTCTTT. Translated: CASSKWKPEKMNTEAFF.

The chain recombines TRBV7-9 with TRBJ2-7; 8 nucleotides align to TRBD2. Trimming cost V 7 bases and J 3 bases; bases outside gene matches: 20. This CDR3 region has 18 residues. CDR1 SEHNR and CDR2 FQNEAQ come from the germline V gene (reference sequence). This chain's CDR3 is CASTIKPPGLAGSYEQYF. In nucleotides, the CDR3 is TGTGCCAGCACCATAAAACCTCCAGGTCTAGCGGGTAGCTACGAGCAGTACTTC.

The chain recombines TRBV5-4 with TRBJ1-1, with D possibly being TRBD1 (5 bases). In germline, CDR1 is SGHNT, CDR2 YYREEE (reference sequence). The CDR3 runs 16 residues. V lost 0 bases and J lost 5, with 17 bases in between. The CDR3 sequence: CASSLALAGPDTEAFF. The CDR3 coding sequence is TGTGCCAGCAGCTTGGCATTGGCAGGGCCGGATACTGAAGCTTTCTTT. Full variable domain (missing parts from reference TRBV5-4 and TRBJ1-1): ETGVTQSPTHLIKTRGQQVTLRCSSQSGHNTVSWYQQALGQGPQFIFQYYREEENGRGNFPPRFSGLQFPNYSSELNVNALELDDSALYLCASSLALAGPDTEAFFGQGTRLTVV.

The V gene is TRBV7-8, the J gene TRBJ2-7; 7 nucleotides line up with TRBD2. The CDR3 has 15 amino acids. V gave up 6 bases and J gave up 5 bases; unmatched junction bases: 13. CDR1 and CDR2 (germline): SGHVS, FQNEAQ. CDR3 DNA: TGTGCCAGCAGGAAAGGGAGGGTTCAAGGTGACGAGCAGTACTTC. Translation: CASRKGRVQGDEQYF.

The V and J genes are TRBV28 and TRBJ2-5, with a tentative D call TRBD1 (5 bases). The CDR3 consists of 14 residues. The V end lost 6 bases, the J end lost 0 bases, and 11 bases lay between the germline ends. Germline V CDR1 and CDR2: MDHEN, SYDVKM. The CDR3 nucleotides read TGTGCCAGCAGCTCCGACAGTTACCAAGAGACCCAGTACTTC. Translation: CASSSDSYQETQYF. Based on the CDR3 plus reference TRBV28 and TRBJ2-5, the full variable domain is DVKVTQSSRYLVKRTGEKVFLECVQDMDHENMFWYRQDPGLGLRLIYFSYDVKMKEKGDIPEGYSVSREKKERFSLILESASTNQTSMYLCASSSDSYQETQYFGPGTRLLVL.

This clone has just one count. The rearrangement joins TRBV10-2 to TRBJ2-1, with 9 nucleotides matching TRBD2. V trimming: 3 bases; J trimming: 2 bases; junction bases outside the gene matches: 2. This CDR3 region has 15 residues. Germline assignment: CDR1 WSHSY and CDR2 SAAADI. In DNA, the CDR3 is TGCGCCAGCAGTGATGTAGCGGGGGCCTACAATGAGCAGTTCTTC. Residues: CASSDVAGAYNEQFF.

CDR3 sequence: CASSLVGGGADEQFF. The CDR3 bases are TGTGCCAGCAGCTTAGTTGGCGGGGGGGCGGATGAGCAGTTCTTC. V and J are TRBV13 and TRBJ2-1; TRBD2 matches 9 bases. CDR3 length: 15 amino acids. The germline gives CDR1 PRHDT, CDR2 FYEKMQ (reference sequence). The V gene end was trimmed by 1 base and the J gene end by 8 bases; junction bases not matched to a gene: 6.

The CDR3 DNA sequence: TGTGCCAGCTCACCCTTCTCTGGGGCCAACGTCCTGACTTTC. Protein sequence: CASSPFSGANVLTF. The chain recombines TRBV18 with TRBJ2-6; D remains ambiguous. Germline V gene sequence: CDR1 KGHSH, CDR2 LQKENI. The CDR3 consists of 14 residues. Trimming pared 3 bases from V and 0 bases from J, leaving 3 bases between.

This clone was seen just once. The chain is built from TRBV7-9 and TRBJ1-5, with D possibly TRBD1 on 6 matching bases. Germline V gives CDR1 SEHNR, CDR2 FQNEAQ (reference sequence). V dropped 5 bases and J dropped 5 bases, with 16 bases sitting between them. The CDR3 consists of 15 residues. The CDR3 here is CASSHTGNSDQPQHF. CDR3 sequence (DNA): TGTGCCAGCAGCCACACAGGGAACTCAGATCAGCCCCAGCATTTT.

The rearrangement joins TRBV6-1 to TRBJ1-2, with D possibly matching TRBD1 (5 bases). V was shortened by 7 bases and J by 4 bases, with 13 bases between the two germline ends. Germline V gene data show CDR1 as MNHNS and CDR2 as SASEGT. The CDR3 is made up of 13 amino acids. The CDR3 loop is CASTSTAGYGYTF. CDR3 DNA sequence: TGTGCCAGCACCTCGACAGCCGGCTATGGCTACACCTTC.

Here the CDR3 DNA reads TGTGCCAGCAGCTTGGGCGGGACAGACTATGGCTACACCTTC. Its translation is CASSLGGTDYGYTF. The chain carries TRBV5-4 and TRBJ1-2, with 7 bases identical to TRBD1. Germline trimming cut 0 bases from V and 3 bases from J; bases unmatched to any gene: 2. This CDR3 spans 14 amino acids. The germline gives CDR1 SGHNT, CDR2 YYREEE (reference sequence).

CDR3 DNA: TGTGCCAGCAGCCATTCTAGCGGGGGCTACAATGAGCAGTTCTTC. It is translated as CASSHSSGGYNEQFF. V usage is TRBV4-2 and J usage is TRBJ2-1, with 10 bases lining up with TRBD2. The V gene end was trimmed by 3 bases and the J gene end by 3 bases; junction bases not matched to a gene: 2. This CDR3 has 15 residues. Germline-derived CDR1 and CDR2 are LGHNA and YNFKEQ.